The present T cell receptor beta chain was sequenced within a study of molecular identifiers for immune sequencing clone quantification. General study findings and limits: In CMV-specific effectors, clones above 20 copies held over 99% of molecules; naive, under 1%.

Methods described previously, with TCR primers listed, were used for bulk TCR libraries. Each CDR3 protein is one row after TCRdb ran MiXCR on the PCR reads. Seen here are about 60,000 distinct CDR3 sequences, about 20% observed once, and the top ten hold more than 1.4%. CDR3 length equals 15 residues. Per the germline V gene, CDR1 is SGHDN and CDR2 is FVKESK. The V end lost 8 bases, the J end lost 3 bases, and 20 bases lay between the germline ends. This clonotype was observed many times. Antigen: not known. V is TRBV14 and J is TRBJ2-7, with D possibly called TRBD1 or TRBD2 (6 bases each). The sequenced sample was naive CD8+ T cells from blood, with Jurkat cell RNA spiked in. Subset here: FACS-sorted CD8+CD4-CCR7+CD45RA+ naive T cells. The clonotype comes from a human donor in good health. Some libraries in this study had Jurkat cell RNA spiked in. The CDR3 reads CASGGFQQGYYEQYF. The CDR3 DNA reads TGTGCCAGCGGGGGGTTCCAGCAGGGGTACTACGAGCAGTACTTC.